What follows are 26 T cell receptor beta chains derived from one specimen sequenced in a study of Ad26.COV2.S vaccination and SARS-CoV-2 variants. The assay was immunoSEQ multiplex PCR, and TCRdb's table has in-frame clones only and misses some. The top ten hold roughly 5% of the sample, which has 380,000 or so clones, around 88% seen once. Documented treatment: about 20 received Ad26.COV2.S at low or high dose, single or two shots; a few received placebo; per-sample allocation not given. Sampling occurred on day 63 after the first vaccine or placebo injection. This sample comprised peripheral blood, obtained in a trial of Ad26.COV2.S vaccine versus placebo. These receptors were obtained from a person between 18 and 60 years old who received the Ad26.COV2.S COVID-19 vaccine or a placebo.

The V gene is TRBV24-1, the J gene TRBJ2-5, with 9 bases identical to TRBD1. With V trimmed by 4 bases and J by 3 bases, 5 bases remained unmatched. Germline CDR1 and CDR2: KGHDR and SFDVKD. CDR3 length: 15 residues. Written as DNA, the CDR3 is TGTGCCACCAGTGACCCCGGGACAGGGAAAGAGACCCAGTACTTC. Protein product: CATSDPGTGKETQYF.

The CDR3 DNA follows: TGTGCCAGCTCACCCTCCGGGACAAACTATGGCTACACCTTC. It encodes CASSPSGTNYGYTF. The chain recombines TRBV18 with TRBJ1-2; perhaps TRBD1 as D (6 bases). V gave up 3 bases and J gave up 2 bases, with 10 bases separating them. The CDR3 is made up of 14 amino acids. Germline CDR1 reads KGHSH; CDR2 reads LQKENI.

The rearrangement links TRBV7-3 to TRBJ2-3; 10 nucleotides line up with TRBD2. CDR3 length equals 15 residues. Trimming at V came to 2 bases and at J to 3 bases, leaving 2 bases not matched to a gene. Germline assignment: CDR1 SGHTA and CDR2 FQGTGA. The DNA of the CDR3 is TGTGCCAGCAGCTTACTAGCGGGGGCGACAGATACGCAGTATTTT. Amino acids: CASSLLAGATDTQYF. The full variable domain, completed using reference TRBV7-3 and TRBJ2-3, is GAGVSQTPSNKVTEKGKYVELRCDPISGHTALYWYRQSLGQGPEFLIYFQGTGAADDSGLPNDRFFAVRPEGSVSTLKIQRTERGDSAVYLCASSLLAGATDTQYFGPGTRLTVL.

The chain is built from TRBV4-3 and TRBJ2-2, with TRBD2 matching over 13 bases. J lost 6 bases, V lost 3 bases, and 7 bases had no gene match. Germline lookup yields CDR1 LGHNA and CDR2 YSLEER. The CDR3 consists of 17 residues. The CDR3: CASSHDRLAGGAGELFF. CDR3 bases: TGCGCCAGCAGCCATGACCGACTAGCGGGGGGAGCCGGGGAGCTGTTTTTT.

The table lists this clone with a count of one. This rearrangement joins TRBV5-4 to TRBJ2-7, with D perhaps TRBD1 or TRBD2 (5 bases each). Per the germline V gene, CDR1 is SGHNT and CDR2 is YYREEE (reference sequence). V was clipped by 3 bases and J by 0 bases, with 16 bases between them. CDR3 length: 16 amino acids. As DNA, the CDR3 is TGTGCCAGCAGCTCCTACCGGGACCTGAGCTCCTACGAGCAGTACTTC. Its translation: CASSSYRDLSSYEQYF.

This chain uses TRBV3-1 (or the pseudogene TRBV3-2) with TRBJ2-7; 7 nucleotides match TRBD1. V lost 1 base to trimming and J lost 6 bases; unmatched junction nucleotides: 6. This CDR3 has 14 residues. The germline gives CDR1 LGHDT, CDR2 YNNKEL (reference sequence). Written as DNA, the CDR3 is TGTGCCAGCAGCCAAGGACTCACAGGGGCCGAGCAGTACTTC. Protein product: CASSQGLTGAEQYF.

The chain recombines TRBV27 with TRBJ2-2; 9 bases match TRBD1. The CDR3 is 15 amino acids. Per germline, CDR1 MNHEY and CDR2 SMNVEV (reference sequence). V lost 6 bases and J lost 8; bases outside the gene matches: 10. The chain's CDR3 is CASSYLGQGLGELFF. Written as DNA, the CDR3 is TGTGCCAGCAGCTATCTCGGACAGGGGTTGGGGGAGCTGTTTTTT.

This chain uses TRBV15 with TRBJ1-6; D gene unclear. V was shortened by 1 base and J by 6 bases, with 10 bases between the two germline ends. CDR3 size: 15 residues. CDR1 and CDR2 from the germline V gene are LNHNV and YYDKDF (reference sequence). The CDR3 DNA is TGTGCCACCAGCAGAGTGGATGTCTTTAATTCACCCCTCCACTTT. This codes for CATSRVDVFNSPLHF.

The chain links TRBV27 to TRBJ1-5, with 12 bases that match TRBD1. Losses at the gene ends were 10 bases for V and 7 bases for J; bases not matched to a gene: 5. Germline V CDR1 and CDR2: MNHEY, SMNVEV (reference sequence). This CDR3 contains 13 residues. The CDR3 sequence is CANWDRGLQPQHF. The CDR3 coding sequence is TGTGCCAACTGGGACAGGGGGCTCCAGCCCCAGCATTTT.

Comments on this clone: Distinct nucleotide sequences in the sample also encode this CDR3. The chain links TRBV28 to TRBJ2-7, with no clear D. V gave up 5 bases and J gave up 2 bases, with 4 bases separating them. This CDR3 is 11 amino acids long. CDR1 MDHEN and CDR2 SYDVKM come from the germline V gene. The CDR3 bases are TGTGCCAGCAGTCACACCTACGAGCAGTACTTC. It specifies CASSHTYEQYF.

This chain uses TRBV27 with TRBJ1-5; D remains unclear. Deletions cut 2 bases from V and 3 bases from J, with 8 bases between. This CDR3 has 14 residues. Germline V lookup: CDR1 MNHEY, CDR2 SMNVEV (reference sequence). The CDR3 loop is CASSLTGYNQPQHF. The CDR3 DNA sequence: TGTGCCAGCAGTTTAACGGGGTACAATCAGCCCCAGCATTTT.

J is TRBJ1-6 and V is TRBV9; D is uncertain. Per the germline V gene, CDR1 is SGDLS and CDR2 is YYNGEE. The CDR3 loop spans 14 amino acids. V lost 4 bases and J lost 5, with 10 bases in between. The DNA of the CDR3 is TGTGCCAGCAGCCTCAGGACGGATAATTCACCCCTCCACTTT. Its protein is CASSLRTDNSPLHF.

The chain is built from TRBV6-5 and TRBJ1-6; possible D gene TRBD1, 6 bases. V lost 6 bases, J lost 14 bases, and 23 bases lay in between. Germline CDR1 and CDR2: MNHEY and SVGAGI. The CDR3 extends over 15 amino acids. The chain's CDR3 is CASSPQGQGGKALHF. CDR3 nucleotides: TGTGCCAGCAGCCCCCAGGGGCAGGGCGGGAAGGCCCTCCACTTT.

V and J are TRBV10-3 and TRBJ2-3, with a weak D call TRBD2 (6 bases). From germline, CDR1 is ENHRY and CDR2 SYGVKD. V gave up 4 bases and J gave up 2 bases, with 10 bases separating them. This CDR3 comprises 14 residues. CDR3 in amino acids: CAISGAGLTDTQYF. The DNA of the CDR3 is TGTGCCATCAGTGGGGCGGGACTCACAGATACGCAGTATTTT.

The chain combines TRBV4-1 with TRBJ2-1, with 12 positions matching TRBD2. The ends lost 4 bases at V and 6 bases at J; junction bases unmatched: 4. The CDR3 is 15 residues long. From germline, CDR1 is MGHRA and CDR2 YSYEKL. The CDR3 DNA sequence: TGCGCCAGCAGCCCTAGCGGGAGGGCCTCCAATGAGCAGTTCTTC. Translation: CASSPSGRASNEQFF.

The rearrangement joins TRBV7-2 to TRBJ2-4; D possibly corresponds to TRBD2 (5 bases). The CDR3 length is 15 residues. V lost 5 bases and J 2 bases, leaving 13 bases between the germline ends. Per germline, CDR1 SGHTA and CDR2 FQGNSA. CDR3 nucleotides: TGTGCCAGCAGCAAGAAGGAGGTAACCAAAAACATTCAGTACTTC. The encoded protein is CASSKKEVTKNIQYF. The full variable domain, rest sourced from reference TRBV7-2 and TRBJ2-4, is GAGVSQSPSNKVTEKGKDVELRCDPISGHTALYWYRQSLGQGLEFLIYFQGNSAPDKSGLPSDRFSAERTGGSVSTLTIQRTQQEDSAVYLCASSKKEVTKNIQYFGAGTRLSVL.

The genes are TRBV2 and TRBJ2-1; 13 positions agree with TRBD2. Per the germline V gene, CDR1 is SNHLY and CDR2 is FYNNEI. The CDR3 spans 15 residues. V shed 6 bases and J 8 bases; nucleotides not matched to a gene: 7. The CDR3 protein is CASRPGLAGSYEQFF. CDR3 nucleotides: TGTGCCAGCAGACCGGGACTAGCGGGATCGTATGAGCAGTTCTTC.

Only one count was recorded for this clone. The CDR3 is CASSQEGGLSGNTIYF. DNA for the CDR3: TGTGCCAGCTCGCAAGAAGGGGGGCTCTCTGGAAACACCATATATTTT. The chain recombines TRBV18 with TRBJ1-3, with D maybe TRBD1 (6 bases). Germline values: CDR1 KGHSH, CDR2 LQKENI. The germline V and J ends were trimmed by 6 bases and 0 bases, with 15 bases remaining between them. This CDR3 spans 16 amino acids.

This clone was counted a few times. This chain links TRBV27 with TRBJ2-5; 11 bases fit TRBD2. The CDR3 length is 17 residues. Germline loops: CDR1 MNHEY, CDR2 SMNVEV (reference sequence). V lost 3 bases and J lost 2; bases outside the gene matches: 8. CDR3: CASSFRSLAGVQETQYF. CDR3 nucleotide sequence: TGTGCCAGCAGTTTCCGATCACTAGCGGGGGTGCAAGAGACCCAGTACTTC.

V usage is TRBV18 and J usage is TRBJ1-4; D is perhaps TRBD1 (5 bases). The CDR3 has 15 residues. Trimming removed 2 bases at V and 3 bases at J, with 10 bases between. CDR1 is KGHSH, CDR2 LQKENI, per germline. CDR3: CASSPTWGSNEKLFF. CDR3 DNA sequence: TGTGCCAGCTCACCAACTTGGGGCTCTAATGAAAAACTGTTTTTT.

The chain has TRBV7-2 and TRBJ2-7, with D perhaps TRBD1 (6 bases). This CDR3 contains 14 residues. CDR1 SGHTA and CDR2 FQGNSA come from the germline V gene. The V gene lost 7 bases and the J gene lost 3 bases, with 16 bases spanning the gap. The CDR3: CASKMTGLNYEQYF. Written as DNA, the CDR3 is TGTGCCAGCAAAATGACAGGTTTAAACTACGAGCAGTACTTC. The whole variable domain, filled in from reference TRBV7-2 and TRBJ2-7, reads GAGVSQSPSNKVTEKGKDVELRCDPISGHTALYWYRQSLGQGLEFLIYFQGNSAPDKSGLPSDRFSAERTGGSVSTLTIQRTQQEDSAVYLCASKMTGLNYEQYFGPGTRLTVT.

The table lists this clone with a few counts. The V and J genes are TRBV28 and TRBJ1-4, with unresolved D. The length of the CDR3 is 14 residues. Trimming shortened V by 5 bases and J by 6 bases, and 13 bases separated the two germline ends. Germline values: CDR1 MDHEN, CDR2 SYDVKM. Here the CDR3 reads CASSPVRKDEKLFF. For the CDR3, the DNA is TGTGCCAGCAGTCCCGTGCGGAAGGATGAAAAACTGTTTTTT.

The chain uses TRBV4-3 and TRBJ1-2; D unclear. V was trimmed by 2 bases and J by 3 bases, leaving 13 bases between them. Looked up from germline, CDR1 is LGHNA and CDR2 is YSLEER. This CDR3 is 15 amino acids long. The CDR3 region has the DNA TGCGCCAGCAGCCAACGGGTTGGGGAGCACTATGGCTACACCTTC. It specifies CASSQRVGEHYGYTF.

The gene calls are TRBV6-2 or TRBV6-3 and TRBJ2-3; 9 positions match TRBD1. The CDR3 loop spans 18 amino acids. The V gene end was trimmed by 5 bases and the J gene end by 6 bases; junction bases not matched to a gene: 18. The germline gives CDR1 MNHEY, CDR2 SVGEGT. DNA for the CDR3: TGTGCCAGCAGTCTCGCAGGCACGACAGGGGGACGCAAGGATACGCAGTATTTT. Translating gives CASSLAGTTGGRKDTQYF.

The genes are TRBV7-2 and TRBJ2-7, with D possibly called TRBD1 or TRBD2 (6 bases each). The CDR3 runs to 16 residues. CDR1 and CDR2 from the germline V gene are SGHTA and FQGNSA. V was shortened by 4 bases and J by 2 bases, with 18 bases between the two germline ends. The CDR3 coding sequence is TGTGCCAGCAGCTCGCAACAGGGAGGAACGCCCTACGAGCAGTACTTC. Amino acids: CASSSQQGGTPYEQYF.

This chain connects TRBV18 to TRBJ1-2; 7 bases fit TRBD1. There are 15 residues in the CDR3. The junction had 3 bases not matched to a gene; V was cut back by 0 bases and J by 2 bases. The V gene's germline CDR1 is KGHSH and CDR2 LQKENI. The CDR3 DNA reads as TGTGCCAGCTCACCACCCACAGGGGCGAACTATGGCTACACCTTC. Its protein is CASSPPTGANYGYTF.